These 24 T cell receptor beta chains were sequenced from one sample in a study of cytomegalovirus exposure and HLA in healthy donors. With 60 Vbeta and 13 Jbeta primers, the PCR was carried out. Using immunoSEQ multiplex PCR, the repertoire was profiled, and TCRdb retains in-frame clones only, with some absent. Among more than 85,000 clones, roughly 13% were seen once, and the ten largest hold roughly a sixth. Sequencing used PBMCs. These receptors originate from a man between 40 and 49 years old in good health and CMV-seropositive.

The V call is TRBV27, the J call TRBJ1-1; TRBD1 matches at 7 bases. In germline, CDR1 is MNHEY, CDR2 SMNVEV (reference sequence). Trimming removed 5 bases from V and 4 bases from J; junction bases left unmatched: 4. There are 13 residues in the CDR3. Here the CDR3 reads CASSNYRGTEAFF. The DNA of the CDR3 is TGTGCCAGCAGTAACTACAGGGGCACTGAAGCTTTCTTT.

The rearrangement uses TRBV27 and TRBJ1-1, with D hard to call. The germline V gene has CDR1 MNHEY and CDR2 SMNVEV (reference sequence). Trimming stripped 8 bases from V and 9 bases from J, with 13 bases between. The CDR3 extends over 11 amino acids. The CDR3 sequence: CASSGGSQAFF. The CDR3 DNA is TGTGCCAGCTCCGGAGGGAGCCAAGCTTTCTTT.

This clone was observed a handful of times. This sequence joins TRBV19 and TRBJ2-2, with D hard to call. The ends were cut back, 7 bases at V and 6 bases at J, with 9 bases in the middle. The CDR3 is made up of 12 amino acids. Germline CDR1 LNHDA, CDR2 SQIVND (reference sequence). The DNA of the CDR3 is TGTGCCAGTATTCAGGTCTCCGGGGAGCTGTTTTTT. As protein: CASIQVSGELFF.

The table lists this clone with a few counts. V gene TRBV5-1 combines with J gene TRBJ2-2; the match to TRBD2 covers 16 bases. The CDR3 extends over 17 amino acids. Germline V gene sequence: CDR1 SGHRS, CDR2 YFSETQ. Trimming cost V 3 bases and J 6 bases; bases outside gene matches: 5. CDR3 DNA sequence: TGCGCCAGCAGCTCGGGGACTAGCGGGAGGGCCGCCGGGGAGCTGTTTTTT. Encoded protein: CASSSGTSGRAAGELFF.

This clone was detected only once. The chain carries TRBV4-2 and TRBJ2-7, with TRBD2 matching 12 bases. V lost 4 bases and J lost 4; bases outside the gene matches: 5. Germline values: CDR1 LGHNA, CDR2 YNFKEQ. This CDR3 has 15 residues. Here the CDR3 reads CASSPRTSGEYEQYF. The CDR3 nucleotides read TGTGCCAGCAGCCCCCGGACTAGCGGGGAATACGAGCAGTACTTC.

The V and J genes are TRBV29-1 and TRBJ1-1, with D perhaps TRBD1 (5 bases). Trimming pared 7 bases from V and 0 bases from J, leaving 15 bases between. Looked up from germline, CDR1 is SQVTM and CDR2 is ANQGSEA. The CDR3 is made up of 14 amino acids. This CDR3 reads CSASQGALNTEAFF. The DNA for the CDR3 is TGCAGCGCCTCCCAGGGTGCTTTGAACACTGAAGCTTTCTTT. The complete variable domain, with remaining parts taken from reference TRBV29-1 and TRBJ1-1, reads SAVISQKPSRDICQRGTSLTIQCQVDSQVTMMFWYRQQPGQSLTLIATANQGSEATYESGFVIDKFPISRPNLTFSTLTVSNMSPEDSSIYLCSASQGALNTEAFFGQGTRLTVV.

The chain uses TRBV10-1 and TRBJ2-5, with a possible D match to TRBD2 (6 bases). The length of the CDR3 is 15 residues. Trimming cost V 9 bases and J 4 bases, with 21 bases left between them. The germline gives CDR1 WNHNN, CDR2 SYGVQD (reference sequence). CDR3 amino acids: CASPPPSGGGETQYF. The CDR3 bases are TGCGCCAGTCCCCCCCCCTCCGGGGGAGGAGAGACCCAGTACTTC.

The J gene is TRBJ2-5, the V gene TRBV28; TRBD1 matches 7 bases. Germline V gene data show CDR1 as MDHEN and CDR2 as SYDVKM. The CDR3 extends over 15 amino acids. V dropped 7 bases and J dropped 6; count of bases not matched to a gene: 14. CDR3: CASKRLQGDGKTQYF. Here the CDR3 DNA reads TGTGCCAGCAAGCGACTTCAGGGGGATGGAAAGACCCAGTACTTC.

This rearrangement joins TRBV6-1 to TRBJ1-5; 10 positions match TRBD1. J lost 1 base, V lost 6 bases, and 3 bases had no gene match. The CDR3 runs 15 residues. The germline CDR1 and CDR2 sequences are MNHNS and SASEGT. In DNA form, the CDR3 reads TGTGCCAGCAGAAGGGACAGGGGAAGCAATCAGCCCCAGCATTTT. Translated, it gives CASRRDRGSNQPQHF.

This clone was counted only a few times. The gene calls are TRBV2 and TRBJ1-2, with 12 bases matching TRBD1. The CDR3 is 14 amino acids. With V trimmed by 3 bases and J by 8 bases, 4 bases remained unmatched. Germline assignment: CDR1 SNHLY and CDR2 FYNNEI. CDR3: CASSEGQGADGYTF. The CDR3 coding sequence is TGTGCCAGCAGTGAGGGACAGGGGGCGGACGGCTACACCTTC. Full variable domain (remainder filled in from reference TRBV2 and TRBJ1-2): EPEVTQTPSHQVTQMGQEVILRCVPISNHLYFYWYRQILGQKVEFLVSFYNNEISEKSEIFDDQFSVERPDGSNFTLKIRSTKLEDSAMYFCASSEGQGADGYTFGSGTRLTVV.

V and J are TRBV18 and TRBJ2-1, with 8 nucleotides matching TRBD2. There are 15 residues in the CDR3. V was clipped by 4 bases and J by 6 bases; unmatched bases: 8. Germline V lookup: CDR1 KGHSH, CDR2 LQKENI. The chain's CDR3 is CASSQFPSGSNEQFF. The CDR3 DNA reads TGTGCCAGCTCACAGTTCCCTAGCGGGTCCAATGAGCAGTTCTTC.

The chain couples TRBV7-9 to TRBJ1-1; 7 bases line up with TRBD1. The CDR3 runs 13 residues. Germline V gene sequence: CDR1 SEHNR, CDR2 FQNEAQ (reference sequence). The V gene end was trimmed by 5 bases and the J gene end by 4 bases; junction bases not matched to a gene: 4. The CDR3, as DNA: TGTGCCAGCAGCCCGGACAGGTTCACTGAAGCTTTCTTT. This sequence encodes CASSPDRFTEAFF.

The V and J genes are TRBV4-1 and TRBJ2-5; no clear D. V gave up 6 bases and J gave up 5 bases, with 10 bases separating them. Germline-derived CDR1 and CDR2 are MGHRA and YSYEKL. The CDR3 length is 12 residues. The CDR3 here is CASSRVKETQYF. CDR3 DNA: TGCGCCAGCAGTCGAGTCAAGGAGACCCAGTACTTC.

There are a few counts of this clone. The chain has TRBV10-3 and TRBJ1-2; TRBD1 matches at 11 bases. Trimming removed 2 bases from V and 7 bases from J; junction bases left unmatched: 6. Germline V gives CDR1 ENHRY, CDR2 SYGVKD. The length of the CDR3 is 15 residues. CDR3 region: CAISEPGQGAGGYTF. The CDR3 DNA sequence: TGTGCCATCAGTGAGCCTGGACAGGGGGCCGGTGGCTACACCTTC.

This clone was picked up a small number of times. J is TRBJ2-1 and V is TRBV4-1, with 11 bases aligning to TRBD2. J gave up 1 base and V 2 bases, and 7 bases lay outside the gene matches. There are 18 residues in the CDR3. CDR1 is MGHRA and CDR2 is YSYEKL in the germline V gene. The CDR3: CASSQRLTSGVSYNEQFF. CDR3 DNA sequence: TGCGCCAGCAGCCAACGTCTGACTAGCGGGGTTTCCTACAATGAGCAGTTCTTC.

The chain has TRBV7-2 and TRBJ1-1, with D hard to call. The CDR3 extends over 12 amino acids. The V end lost 1 base, the J end lost 8 bases, and 8 bases lay between the germline ends. In germline, CDR1 is SGHTA, CDR2 FQGNSA. CDR3 residues: CASSLVTREAFF. CDR3 coding DNA: TGTGCCAGCAGCTTAGTTACCCGGGAAGCTTTCTTT. Based on the CDR3 plus reference TRBV7-2 and TRBJ1-1, the full variable domain is GAGVSQSPSNKVTEKGKDVELRCDPISGHTALYWYRQSLGQGLEFLIYFQGNSAPDKSGLPSDRFSAERTGGSVSTLTIQRTQQEDSAVYLCASSLVTREAFFGQGTRLTVV.

This clone has just a few counts. This chain connects TRBV7-9 to TRBJ2-3; the D gene is possibly TRBD2 (5 bases). CDR3 size: 14 residues. The V and J ends lost 3 bases and 1 base respectively, with 8 bases between them. Germline-derived CDR1 and CDR2 are SEHNR and FQNEAQ (reference sequence). CDR3: CASSLAGGTDTQYF. Here the CDR3 DNA reads TGTGCCAGCAGCTTGGCCGGGGGCACAGATACGCAGTATTTT.

The V gene is TRBV11-2, the J gene TRBJ2-7, with D perhaps matching TRBD1 (5 bases). The CDR3 consists of 15 residues. The V gene's germline CDR1 is SGHAT and CDR2 FQNNGV. V gave up 3 bases and J gave up 0 bases, with 12 bases separating them. DNA for the CDR3: TGTGCCAGCAGCTTGGACACCTGGAGCTCCTACGAGCAGTACTTC. Its protein is CASSLDTWSSYEQYF. The complete variable domain, with remaining parts taken from reference TRBV11-2 and TRBJ2-7, reads EAGVAQSPRYKIIEKRQSVAFWCNPISGHATLYWYQQILGQGPKLLIQFQNNGVVDDSQLPKDRFSAERLKGVDSTLKIQPAKLEDSAVYLCASSLDTWSSYEQYFGPGTRLTVT.

This clone was seen a handful of times. This chain connects TRBV29-1 to TRBJ2-3; the D gene is possibly TRBD2 (5 bases). Looked up from germline, CDR1 is SQVTM and CDR2 is ANQGSEA. The length of the CDR3 is 13 residues. Trimming removed 1 base from V and 2 bases from J, with 7 bases in between. The CDR3 region has the DNA TGCAGCGTTGAAGTAGGACTCACAGATACGCAGTATTTT. It codes for CSVEVGLTDTQYF.

This clone was picked up a small number of times. The chain has TRBV2 and TRBJ2-7, with D possibly TRBD1 on 7 matching bases. In germline, CDR1 is SNHLY, CDR2 FYNNEI. The CDR3 sequence is 14 residues long. Between the trimmed V and J ends, which lost 5 bases and 1 base, there was a span of 12 bases. CDR3 region: CASSRRGPSYEQYF. CDR3 bases: TGTGCCAGCAGTAGGAGGGGGCCTTCCTACGAGCAGTACTTC.

In its sample, this clone was seen a few times. The chain uses TRBV4-3 and TRBJ1-2; D is undetermined. V was cut by 2 bases and J by 2 bases, with 9 bases left in between. The CDR3 contains 14 residues. Germline-derived CDR1 and CDR2 are LGHNA and YSLEER. In DNA form, the CDR3 reads TGCGCCAGCAGCCAATCGCAGGCAAACTATGGCTACACCTTC. Its protein product is CASSQSQANYGYTF.

The chain recombines TRBV4-2 with TRBJ1-2; D might be TRBD1 (5 bases). The CDR3 sequence is 13 residues long. The germline gives CDR1 LGHNA, CDR2 YNFKEQ. Trimming took off 0 bases at V and 7 bases at J, with 9 bases between the two ends. The CDR3 DNA sequence: TGTGCCAGCAGCCAAGAGGGGCAGGGTGGCTACACCTTC. Translating it yields CASSQEGQGGYTF.

This clone showed up just a few times. The V and J genes are TRBV5-1 and TRBJ2-3; no clear D. The CDR3 has 15 residues. From germline, CDR1 is SGHRS and CDR2 YFSETQ. V was shortened by 1 base and J by 3 bases, with 12 bases between the two germline ends. This chain's CDR3 is CASSLSARTTDTQYF. The DNA of the CDR3 is TGCGCCAGCAGCTTGAGCGCCAGAACGACAGATACGCAGTATTTT.

This clone was observed a few times. The J gene is TRBJ1-4, the V gene TRBV6-6; D is possibly TRBD1 (5 bases). Germline assignment: CDR1 MNHNY and CDR2 SVGAGI (reference sequence). The CDR3 runs to 13 residues. The germline V and J ends were trimmed by 7 bases and 0 bases, with 6 bases remaining between them. CDR3 nucleotides: TGTGCCAGCACCAGGGCAACTAATGAAAAACTGTTTTTT. Its protein is CASTRATNEKLFF.